Listed below are T cell receptor beta chains from one sample, sequenced in a study of shared clonotypes between healthy human individuals. Sequencing used immunoSEQ multiplex PCR; TCRdb keeps in-frame clones, though not all of them. The sample lists hundreds of thousands of clones, just over 75% occurring once. Specimen: PBMCs. These receptors all come from a woman between 40 and 50 years old in good health. Some clones in this sample may be carry-over from other donors' samples. The CDR3 runs from the conserved cysteine through the conserved F or W. The D gene is left open where the match is weak. The size field is filled for only some rows; it gives once, few, many or a size class.

j_gene | v_gene | abundance | d_gene | CDR3aa | CDR3nt
TRBJ2-2 | TRBV30 | NA | TRBD2 | CAWTGGAGLTGELFF | TGTGCCTGGACTGGAGGAGCGGGGCTCACCGGGGAGCTGTTTTTT
TRBJ2-7 | TRBV30 | NA | NA | CAWSVQYEQYF | TGTGCCTGGAGTGTACAGTACGAGCAGTACTTC
TRBJ2-7 | TRBV7-2 | NA | NA | CASSLVGKLVGGEQYF | TGTGCCAGCAGCTTAGTAGGAAAACTGGTGGGCGGTGAGCAGTACTTC
TRBJ2-7 | TRBV4-1 | few | NA | CASSQDRTGYTSEQYF | TGCGCCAGCAGCCAAGATAGAACAGGGTACACTAGTGAGCAGTACTTC
TRBJ1-5 | TRBV7-6 | once | NA | CASSLDGQPQHF | TGTGCCAGCAGCTTAGATGGTCAGCCCCAGCATTTT
TRBJ2-3 | TRBV5-6 | NA | TRBD2 | CASSVAGGAGDTQYF | TGTGCCAGCAGCGTAGCGGGAGGGGCGGGAGATACGCAGTATTTT
TRBJ1-2 | TRBV30 | NA | NA | CAWSVGGGGGYTF | TGTGCCTGGAGTGTTGGGGGAGGGGGTGGCTACACCTTC
TRBJ2-2 | TRBV5-8 | NA | TRBD1 | CASSNDRELYGLFF | TGTGCCAGCAGTAATGACAGGGAACTCTACGGGCTGTTTTTT
TRBJ2-1 | TRBV11-1 | NA | TRBD1 | CASSPRQGAVGEQFF | TGTGCCAGCAGCCCCCGACAGGGGGCAGTTGGTGAGCAGTTCTTC
TRBJ2-7 | TRBV30 | NA | TRBD2 | CAWTTSGGREQYF | TGTGCCTGGACGACTAGCGGGGGACGCGAGCAGTACTTC
TRBJ2-7 | TRBV11-2 | few | TRBD1 | CASSWTGNSYEQYF | TGTGCCAGCAGCTGGACAGGGAACTCCTACGAGCAGTACTTC
TRBJ1-2 | TRBV27 | few | NA | CASSSGGVQTNYGYTF | TGTGCCAGCAGTTCTGGGGGGGTACAGACTAACTATGGCTACACCTTC
TRBJ1-1 | TRBV28 | few | TRBD1 | CASIAQGKDTEAFF | TGTGCCAGCATCGCACAGGGGAAGGACACTGAAGCTTTCTTT
TRBJ1-2 | TRBV27 | NA | NA | CASSLTAGWGYGYTF | TGTGCCAGCAGTTTGACAGCGGGTTGGGGCTATGGCTACACCTTC
TRBJ2-3 | TRBV10-2 | NA | NA | CASKVGRAGVSTDTQYF | TGCGCCAGCAAGGTTGGGAGAGCGGGCGTTAGCACAGATACGCAGTATTTT
TRBJ2-1 | TRBV7-3 | once | TRBD2 | CASSAPGTSLNEQFF | TGTGCCAGCAGCGCACCGGGGACTAGTTTGAATGAGCAGTTCTTC
TRBJ1-4 | TRBV13 | NA | TRBD1 | CASSPPDREIPEKLFF | TGTGCCAGCAGCCCACCGGACAGGGAGATTCCAGAAAAACTGTTTTTT
TRBJ1-2 | TRBV19 | few | NA | CASSITDYGYTF | TGTGCCAGTAGTATTACAGACTATGGCTACACCTTC
TRBJ2-1 | TRBV29-1 | NA | NA | CSVVRDYNEQFF | TGCAGCGTCGTCCGGGACTACAATGAGCAGTTCTTC
TRBJ2-7 | TRBV28 | NA | NA | CASSSPGADEQYF | TGTGCCAGCAGTTCCCCGGGAGCGGACGAGCAGTACTTC
TRBJ2-2 | TRBV20-1 | NA | NA | CSARAGTLFF | TGCAGTGCTAGGGCAGGAACGCTGTTTTTT
TRBJ2-5 | TRBV2 | once | NA | CASSDGAAETQYF | TGTGCCAGCAGTGATGGGGCGGCAGAGACCCAGTACTTC
TRBJ2-5 | TRBV29-1 | few | TRBD1 | CSVAGTDKETQYF | TGCAGCGTCGCAGGGACAGATAAAGAGACCCAGTACTTC
TRBJ2-7 | TRBV6-5 | NA | NA | CASSSRSSSYEQYF | TGTGCCAGCAGTTCGCGGTCGAGCTCCTACGAGCAGTACTTC
TRBJ2-3 | TRBV11-2 | NA | NA | CASSVAGTPITDTQYF | TGTGCCAGCAGCGTCGCCGGGACCCCTATTACAGATACGCAGTATTTT
TRBJ2-7 | TRBV2 | few | TRBD2 | CASSVGTSGRNEQYF | TGTGCCAGCAGTGTGGGCACTAGCGGGAGGAATGAGCAGTACTTC
TRBJ2-2 | TRBV5-1 | NA | TRBD1 | CASSLVGTGDTGELFF | TGCGCCAGCAGCTTGGTTGGGACAGGGGACACCGGGGAGCTGTTTTTT
TRBJ1-2 | TRBV7-8 | NA | NA | CASTLSPGGGYGYTF | TGTGCCAGCACCCTAAGCCCCGGGGGAGGGTATGGCTACACCTTC
TRBJ2-7 | TRBV7-7 | once | TRBD2 | CASSLSGSPYEQYF | TGTGCTAGCAGCCTTAGCGGGAGCCCCTACGAGCAGTACTTC
TRBJ2-1 | TRBV28 | NA | TRBD2 | CASSLMSGSYNEQFF | TGTGCCAGCAGTCTTATGAGCGGGAGTTACAATGAGCAGTTCTTC
TRBJ2-7 | TRBV19 | NA | NA | CASSTLPFSRSMVYEQYF | TGTGCCAGTAGTACCCTCCCGTTTAGCCGTTCGATGGTCTACGAGCAGTACTTC
TRBJ1-1 | TRBV10-3 | NA | NA | CASSYSGGGPNTEAFF | TGTGCCAGCAGTTACTCGGGCGGAGGACCGAACACTGAAGCTTTCTTT
TRBJ1-1 | TRBV5-1 | NA | TRBD1 | CASSFDRGEAFF | TGCGCCAGCAGCTTTGACAGGGGGGAAGCTTTCTTT
TRBJ1-2 | TRBV6-6 | NA | TRBD1 | CASSSMGQDPGGYTF | TGTGCCAGCAGTTCCATGGGACAGGATCCTGGTGGCTACACCTTC
TRBJ1-6 | TRBV7-2 | few | TRBD1 | CASSLRQGAFSPLHF | TGTGCCAGCAGCTTAAGGCAGGGGGCATTTTCACCCCTCCACTTT
TRBJ2-1 | TRBV6-1 | NA | TRBD1 | CASSMGTGLVNEQFF | TGTGCCAGCAGTATGGGGACAGGGTTGGTCAATGAGCAGTTCTTC
TRBJ2-5 | TRBV5-1 | once | NA | CASSPAQDAQRTVPQYF | TGCGCCAGCAGCCCGGCCCAGGACGCTCAACGTACGGTGCCCCAGTACTTC
TRBJ2-5 | TRBV7-6 | NA | TRBD2 | CASSLSAGGQETQYF | TGTGCCAGCAGCTTATCTGCGGGAGGACAAGAGACCCAGTACTTC
TRBJ2-3 | TRBV7-9 | once | NA | CASSPGPGHQDFTDTQYF | TGTGCCAGCAGCCCAGGCCCGGGACACCAAGACTTCACAGATACGCAGTATTTT
TRBJ2-1 | TRBV5-1 | NA | TRBD2 | CASSLAGRAGLNEQFF | TGCGCCAGCAGCTTGGCCGGGAGGGCCGGTTTGAATGAGCAGTTCTTC
TRBJ1-1 | TRBV7-9 | NA | NA | CASSLGQNTEAFF | TGTGCCAGCAGCTTAGGGCAGAACACTGAAGCTTTCTTT
TRBJ2-3 | TRBV5-4 | NA | TRBD2 | CASSPELAGEAQYF | TGTGCCAGCAGCCCAGAATTAGCGGGAGAGGCGCAGTATTTT
TRBJ1-5 | TRBV2 | NA | NA | CASSEGRVLPQHF | TGTGCCAGCAGTGAAGGCAGGGTATTGCCCCAGCATTTT
TRBJ2-4 | TRBV4-2 | NA | TRBD1 | CASSQELAGGYIQYF | TGTGCCAGCAGCCAAGAGCTAGCAGGGGGATACATTCAGTACTTC
TRBJ2-7 | TRBV4-2 | NA | NA | CASSQAGTADRSYEQYF | TGTGCCAGCAGCCAAGCCGGGACTGCCGACCGATCCTACGAGCAGTACTTC
TRBJ2-6 | TRBV5-4 | NA | NA | CASSVLYSGANVLTF | TGTGCCAGCAGCGTCTTGTACTCTGGGGCCAACGTCCTGACTTTC
TRBJ2-1 | TRBV10-3 | NA | NA | CAISDSNNEQFF | TGTGCCATCAGTGATAGTAACAATGAGCAGTTCTTC
TRBJ1-1 | TRBV19 | NA | TRBD1 | CASRQGGVVGTEAFF | TGTGCCAGCAGACAGGGGGGCGTAGTAGGCACTGAAGCTTTCTTT
TRBJ2-3 | TRBV6-1 | NA | NA | CASSDPTGPSTDTQYF | TGTGCCAGCAGTGACCCTACAGGTCCTAGCACAGATACGCAGTATTTT
TRBJ2-1 | TRBV21-1 | NA | NA | CASSNPGTSHNEQFF | TGTGCCAGCAGCAACCCCGGGACTAGCCACAATGAGCAGTTCTTC
TRBJ2-5 | TRBV7-2 | NA | NA | CASSPPGVQETQYF | TGTGCCAGCAGCCCCCCCGGGGTCCAGGAGACCCAGTACTTC
TRBJ2-2 | TRBV12-5 | NA | NA | CASGRSGTSTGELFF | TGTGCTAGTGGGCGGTCGGGGACATCTACCGGGGAGCTGTTTTTT